Included here is one T cell receptor beta chain sequence, with context. The antigen is unknown. The PCR had 60 Vbeta and 13 Jbeta primers. Libraries were prepared by immunoSEQ multiplex PCR; TCRdb keeps only in-frame clonotypes and omits some of them. This sample contains approximately 110,000 clones. This entry belongs to a study of cytomegalovirus exposure and HLA in healthy donors. Study context: Of some 400 genotyped donors, approximately 80% clustered with self-reported Caucasian donors. Study outcomes and limitations: Researchers catalogued roughly 150 TCR beta chains as cytomegalovirus-associated.

This CDR3 has 16 amino acids. The ends lost 5 bases at V and 7 bases at J; junction bases unmatched: 12. The germline V gene has CDR1 SGHTA and CDR2 FQGNSA. The rearrangement links TRBV7-2 to TRBJ2-1; TRBD1 agrees at 9 bases. The source material was PBMCs. The source of this sequence is a man aged 40-50 years in good health and CMV-seropositive. The CDR3 protein is CASSIQSGQGHNEQFF. Here the CDR3 DNA reads TGTGCCAGCAGCATTCAATCGGGACAGGGTCATAATGAGCAGTTCTTC.